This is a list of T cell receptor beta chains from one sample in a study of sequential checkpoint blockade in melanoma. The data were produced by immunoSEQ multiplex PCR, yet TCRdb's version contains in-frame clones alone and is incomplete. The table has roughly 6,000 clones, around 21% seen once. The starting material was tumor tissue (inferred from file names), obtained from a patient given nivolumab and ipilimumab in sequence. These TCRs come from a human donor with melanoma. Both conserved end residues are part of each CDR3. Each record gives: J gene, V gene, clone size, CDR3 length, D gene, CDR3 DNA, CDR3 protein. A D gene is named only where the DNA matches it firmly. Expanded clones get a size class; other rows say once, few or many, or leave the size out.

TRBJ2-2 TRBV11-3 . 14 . TGTGCCAGCAGCGAACAGGGTTTTGCCGGGGAGCTGTTTTTT CASSEQGFAGELFF
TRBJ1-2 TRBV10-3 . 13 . TGTGCCAGCGCTATCAGGGAAAGCTATGGCTACACCTTC CASAIRESYGYTF
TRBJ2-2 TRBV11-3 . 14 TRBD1 TGTGCCAGCAGCTTCCCCGGGACAGGGGGAGAGCTGTTTTTT CASSFPGTGGELFF
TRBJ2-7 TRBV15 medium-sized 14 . TGTGCCACCAGCAGCCGGGACGATCAATACGAGCAGTACTTC CATSSRDDQYEQYF
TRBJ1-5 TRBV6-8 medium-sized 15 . TGTGCCAGCAGTTACCACGAGGGCAGCAATCAGCCCCAGCATTTT CASSYHEGSNQPQHF
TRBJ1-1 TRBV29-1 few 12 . TGCAGCGTATTACCAGGGGAAACTGAAGCTTTCTTT CSVLPGETEAFF
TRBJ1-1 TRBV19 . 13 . TGTGCCAGTAGTACCCAAGGGAACACTGAAGCTTTCTTT CASSTQGNTEAFF
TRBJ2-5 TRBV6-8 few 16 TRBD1 TGTGCCAGCAGTTCCTCCGGTGGACAGGGTTTAGAGACCCAGTACTTC CASSSSGGQGLETQYF
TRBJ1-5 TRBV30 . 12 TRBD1 TGTGCTGGGGGACAGAACAATCAGCCCCAGCATTTT CAGGQNNQPQHF
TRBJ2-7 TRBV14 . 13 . TGTGCCAGCAGCCTGGGGTCCTTCTACGAGCAGTACTTC CASSLGSFYEQYF
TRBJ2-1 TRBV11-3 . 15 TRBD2 TGTGCCAGCAGCAGGGCTAGCGGGGGGGCGAATGAGCAGTTCTTC CASSRASGGANEQFF